These 21 T cell receptor beta chains originate from one sample sequenced in a study of T-cell memory formation after mild COVID-19. TCRdb processed the 5' RACE reads anew with MiXCR; each CDR3 protein has one entry. The table has nearly 350,000 distinct CDR3 sequences, 10% to 15% seen once. Sequenced material: PBMCs or a T cell subset sorted from them (not recorded which). The receptor source for this set is a man younger than 35 who had mild COVID-19 (a few samples of this study predate the infection). Cell type and time point are not known.

The chain joins TRBV2 to TRBJ2-6; TRBD2 aligns across 13 bases. The V segment lost 7 bases and the J segment 2 bases; nucleotides outside the gene matches: 5. Germline CDR1 and CDR2: SNHLY and FYNNEI. CDR3 length: 17 amino acids. This CDR3 reads CASKVGLAGAGANVLTF. CDR3 coding DNA: TGTGCCAGCAAGGTTGGACTAGCGGGGGCTGGGGCCAACGTCCTGACTTTC.

This clonotype was seen more than once but under ten times. The V and J genes are TRBV12-3 or TRBV12-4 and TRBJ1-5, with no clear D. Trimming left V 8 bases short and J 7 bases short, with 15 bases between. This CDR3 is built from 13 residues. The CDR3 loop reads CASRRSAGQPQHF. The CDR3 region has the DNA TGTGCCAGCCGCCGGTCCGCCGGACAGCCCCAGCATTTT.

This clonotype was counted only a few times. The CDR3, as DNA: TGCGCCAGCGCTAGGGGGGACAATTCCTACGAGCAGTACGTC. This encodes CASARGDNSYEQYV. The chain joins TRBV5-1 to TRBJ2-7; either TRBD1 or TRBD2 may fit D (6 bases each). The V gene's germline CDR1 is SGHRS and CDR2 YFSETQ. This CDR3 contains 14 residues. V was shortened by 7 bases and J by 1 base, with 15 bases between the two germline ends.

This clonotype has more than one count but fewer than ten. The chain combines TRBV10-3 with TRBJ2-1, with 7 bases lining up with TRBD2. V was pared by 2 bases and J by 4 bases, with 17 bases of the junction left unmatched. Germline lookup yields CDR1 ENHRY and CDR2 SYGVKD. This CDR3 comprises 19 residues. CDR3 region: CAISEPDIMGLRTYNEQFF. The DNA for the CDR3 is TGTGCCATCAGTGAGCCAGATATAATGGGACTACGAACGTACAATGAGCAGTTCTTC.

This clonotype was seen more than once but under ten times. The chain joins TRBV24-1 to TRBJ1-2; no definite D call. V gave up 4 bases and J gave up 10 bases, with 24 bases separating them. Germline V lookup: CDR1 KGHDR, CDR2 SFDVKD. This CDR3 region has 16 residues. The CDR3 DNA follows: TGTGCCACCAGTGACCGCGGGATGCCATCTCTGCATTACTACACCTTC. Encoded protein: CATSDRGMPSLHYYTF.

This clonotype was counted many times. V is TRBV7-2 and J is TRBJ2-4; maybe TRBD2 (6 bases). The CDR3 contains 16 residues. Trimming pared 4 bases from V and 1 base from J, leaving 14 bases between. Per germline, CDR1 SGHTA and CDR2 FQGNSA. CDR3 DNA sequence: TGTGCCAGCAGCTCCACGGGACTCTCCGCCAAAAACATTCAGTACTTC. Its protein is CASSSTGLSAKNIQYF.

Ten or more counts support this clonotype. The rearrangement joins TRBV5-1 to TRBJ2-3; tentatively, D is TRBD2 (6 bases). CDR1 SGHRS and CDR2 YFSETQ come from the germline V gene. This CDR3 comprises 16 residues. The V end was cut by 0 bases, the J end by 0 bases, with 11 bases between. The CDR3 coding sequence is TGCGCCAGCAGCTTGGAGGGGAGGTCTAGCACAGATACGCAGTATTTT. Residues: CASSLEGRSSTDTQYF.

J is TRBJ1-4 and V is TRBV12-3 or TRBV12-4, with a possible D match to TRBD1 (5 bases). Between the trimmed V and J ends, which lost 6 bases and 4 bases, there was a span of 12 bases. The CDR3 totals 14 residues. The CDR3 DNA sequence: TGTGCCAGCAGCCCGTCGGGGGGTAATGAAAAACTGTTTTTT. Translation gives CASSPSGGNEKLFF.

This chain uses TRBV4-3 with TRBJ2-7, with D possibly called TRBD1 or TRBD2 (5 bases each). CDR3 length: 14 amino acids. V was clipped by 0 bases and J by 6 bases, with 12 bases between them. Germline V gene sequence: CDR1 LGHNA, CDR2 YSLEER. The CDR3 loop reads CASSQDASGTEQYF. CDR3 nucleotide sequence: TGCGCCAGCAGCCAAGATGCTTCGGGGACCGAGCAGTACTTC.

This clonotype was seen at least ten times. The chain links TRBV5-1 to TRBJ1-1, with TRBD1 as a possible D gene (5 bases). The CDR3 is 13 amino acids. Germline lookup yields CDR1 SGHRS and CDR2 YFSETQ. V lost 1 base to trimming and J lost 4 bases, with 8 bases between them. This chain's CDR3 is CASSLKGTTEAFF. CDR3 nucleotide sequence: TGCGCCAGCAGCTTGAAAGGGACCACTGAAGCTTTCTTT.

The chain recombines TRBV7-3 with TRBJ2-1, with TRBD2 as a possible D gene (5 bases). Trimming cost V 2 bases and J 3 bases, with 11 bases left between them. CDR1 and CDR2 (germline): SGHTA, FQGTGA. CDR3 length equals 15 residues. The CDR3, as DNA: TGTGCCAGCAGCTTAGAGGGATTCCACTACAATGAGCAGTTCTTC. This gives the protein CASSLEGFHYNEQFF.

This clonotype was observed a handful of times. The rearrangement links TRBV5-6 to TRBJ1-5; 8 bases fit TRBD1. Germline V gene lookup returns CDR1 SGHDT and CDR2 YYEEEE. V was pared by 4 bases and J by 7 bases, with 1 base of the junction left unmatched. This CDR3 contains 12 residues. CDR3 bases: TGTGCCAGCAGCCGGACAGGGCAGCCCCAGCATTTT. Protein: CASSRTGQPQHF.

This chain connects TRBV28 to TRBJ1-2; no reliable D call. Germline V gene data show CDR1 as MDHEN and CDR2 as SYDVKM. This CDR3 region has 14 residues. V was clipped by 8 bases and J by 1 base, with 14 bases between them. CDR3 nucleotides: TGTGCCAGCCTGACCTCCGGGATTAACTATGGCTACACCTTC. It codes for CASLTSGINYGYTF.

This clonotype was detected only a few times. This chain's CDR3 is CASSSAYTEAFF. CDR3 nucleotide sequence: TGTGCCAGCAGTTCAGCTTACACTGAAGCTTTCTTT. This rearrangement joins TRBV7-9 to TRBJ1-1; D call uncertain. The CDR3 length is 12 residues. V was pared by 6 bases and J by 3 bases, with 8 bases between. Germline V CDR1 and CDR2: SEHNR, FQNEAQ (reference sequence).

The rearrangement joins TRBV20-1 to TRBJ1-2; D call uncertain. The V gene's germline CDR1 is DFQATT and CDR2 SNEGSKA (reference sequence). The CDR3 extends over 10 amino acids. Trimming took 6 bases from V and 6 from J, leaving 8 bases between them. Here the CDR3 DNA reads TGCAGTGCGCCGCGGGATGGCTACACCTTC. It is translated as CSAPRDGYTF.

The V and J genes are TRBV12-5 and TRBJ2-1; D is unresolved. Trimming left V 1 base short and J 7 bases short, with 2 bases between. The CDR3 is 11 amino acids. Germline V gene data show CDR1 as LGHNT and CDR2 as FRNRAP. For the CDR3, the DNA is TGTGCTAGTGGTTTGGGTAATGAGCAGTTCTTC. Translating gives CASGLGNEQFF.

The chain links TRBV5-1 to TRBJ2-5; 7 bases match TRBD2. After removal of 5 bases from V and 1 base from J, the junction contained 11 bases not matched to a gene. Germline-derived CDR1 and CDR2 are SGHRS and YFSETQ. This CDR3 contains 16 residues. The DNA for the CDR3 is TGCGCCAGCAGGCCCCCGGAGGGGACTATCCAAGAGACCCAGTACTTC. Its protein product is CASRPPEGTIQETQYF.

The chain recombines TRBV29-1 with TRBJ2-7, with 7 bases lining up with TRBD2. V dropped 5 bases and J dropped 4; count of bases not matched to a gene: 8. The CDR3 loop spans 13 amino acids. Germline CDR1 SQVTM, CDR2 ANQGSEA. CDR3 sequence (DNA): TGCAGCGTTCGACCGACCGGGAGGTACGAGCAGTACTTC. It codes for CSVRPTGRYEQYF.

V usage is TRBV19 and J usage is TRBJ1-5; D perhaps matches TRBD1 (5 bases). The CDR3 is made up of 15 amino acids. V shed 7 bases and J shed 7 bases, with 20 bases lying between them. Per the germline V gene, CDR1 is LNHDA and CDR2 is SQIVND (reference sequence). The CDR3 spells CASTLRGQDYQPQHF. The CDR3 region has the DNA TGTGCCAGTACCCTGAGGGGCCAAGATTACCAGCCCCAGCATTTT.

J is TRBJ2-7 and V is TRBV12-3 or TRBV12-4, with D perhaps matching TRBD1 (5 bases). This CDR3 spans 13 amino acids. Trimming cost V 8 bases and J 6 bases, with 17 bases left between them. CDR3 amino acids: CASCEKIQGEQYV. CDR3 sequence (DNA): TGTGCCAGCTGTGAGAAAATCCAGGGCGAGCAGTACGTC.

This clonotype has a handful of counts. The CDR3 region is CSASRQVGDEQYV. CDR3 DNA: TGCAGTGCTAGCCGGCAGGTGGGGGACGAGCAGTACGTC. The gene calls are TRBV20-1 and TRBJ2-7, with D possibly called TRBD1 or TRBD2 (5 bases each). Trimming removed 3 bases from V and 5 bases from J, with 14 bases in between. CDR3 length: 13 residues. Germline V lookup: CDR1 DFQATT, CDR2 SNEGSKA (reference sequence).